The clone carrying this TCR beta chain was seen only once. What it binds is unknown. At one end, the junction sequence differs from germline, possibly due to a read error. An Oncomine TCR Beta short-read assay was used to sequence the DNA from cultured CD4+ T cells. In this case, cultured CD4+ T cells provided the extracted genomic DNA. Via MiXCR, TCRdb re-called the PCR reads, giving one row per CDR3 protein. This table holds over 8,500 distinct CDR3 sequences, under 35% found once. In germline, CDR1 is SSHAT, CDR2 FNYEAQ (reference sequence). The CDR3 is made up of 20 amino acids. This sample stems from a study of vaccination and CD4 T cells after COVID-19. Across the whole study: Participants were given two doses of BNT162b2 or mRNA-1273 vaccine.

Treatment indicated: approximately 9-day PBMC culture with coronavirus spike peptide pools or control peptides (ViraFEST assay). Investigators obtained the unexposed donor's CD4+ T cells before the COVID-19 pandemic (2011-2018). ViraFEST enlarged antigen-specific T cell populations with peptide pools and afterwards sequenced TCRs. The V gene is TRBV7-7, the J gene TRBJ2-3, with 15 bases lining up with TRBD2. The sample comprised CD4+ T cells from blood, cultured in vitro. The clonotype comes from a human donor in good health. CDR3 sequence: CASSPRTSGGAGGSTDTQYF. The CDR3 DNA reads TGTGCTAGCAGCCCCCGGACTAGCGGGGGGGCAGGTGGGAGCACAGATACGCAGTATTTT.